The next 2 T cell receptor beta chains were all read from a single sample in a study of T cell changes during pregnancy in multiple sclerosis. Here immunoSEQ multiplex PCR was the method, and the copy in TCRdb shows in-frame clones only, minus some. Of 65,000 to 90,000 clones listed, approximately 90% are singletons. The source was peripheral blood, collected in the first trimester of pregnancy. Source of these receptors: a female donor with multiple sclerosis, enrolled in a pregnancy study.

This clone was counted only a few times. The rearrangement links TRBV6-4 to TRBJ2-1, with 11 bases identical to TRBD2. This CDR3 is built from 15 residues. V lost 0 bases, J lost 6 bases, and 1 base stayed unmatched. From germline, CDR1 is MRHNA and CDR2 SNTAGT. CDR3 bases: TGTGCCAGCAGTGACTCGACTAGCGGGGCCAATGAGCAGTTCTTC. Protein product: CASSDSTSGANEQFF.

The CDR3 DNA is TGCGCCAGCAGCGAAGGGACAGGGCGAATCGAGCAGTACTTC. Amino acids: CASSEGTGRIEQYF. The rearrangement uses TRBV5-1 and TRBJ2-7; TRBD1 agrees at 9 bases. This CDR3 spans 14 amino acids. V shed 4 bases, J shed 6 bases, and the junction held 8 bases outside the gene matches. Germline CDR1 SGHRS, CDR2 YFSETQ.